This TCR beta chain was identified during a study of blood T cells in healthy people across ages. PCR was performed a second time for about 7 to 12 cycles using a sample-barcoded 5' primer and a J-beta primer mix. TCRdb processed the 5' RACE reads anew with MiXCR; each CDR3 protein has one entry. The top ten hold about 2.1% of the sample, which has 1.5 million to 2 million distinct CDR3 sequences, around half seen once. Study findings and constraints: Diversity of TCR beta per million T cells declined in a roughly linear way with age. Unsorted PBMCs prevented conclusive naive versus antigen-experienced comparison.

This clonotype was seen once. Its matching antigen is unknown. One end of the junction varies from germline; a read error may be responsible. Each sample provided at least 5.5 micrograms of extracted total RNA. CDR1 is SGHTA and CDR2 is FQGNSA in the germline V gene. The CDR3 consists of 16 residues. The TCR sequence derives from a woman in her thirties or forties in good health. Sequencing input: blood. V usage is TRBV7-2 and J usage is TRBJ2-2, with 10 bases aligning to TRBD1. This CDR3 is CANSLAGTGVPGELFF. The CDR3 nucleotides are TGTGCCAACAGCTTAGCTGGGACAGGGGTTCCCGGGGAGCTGTTTTTT.